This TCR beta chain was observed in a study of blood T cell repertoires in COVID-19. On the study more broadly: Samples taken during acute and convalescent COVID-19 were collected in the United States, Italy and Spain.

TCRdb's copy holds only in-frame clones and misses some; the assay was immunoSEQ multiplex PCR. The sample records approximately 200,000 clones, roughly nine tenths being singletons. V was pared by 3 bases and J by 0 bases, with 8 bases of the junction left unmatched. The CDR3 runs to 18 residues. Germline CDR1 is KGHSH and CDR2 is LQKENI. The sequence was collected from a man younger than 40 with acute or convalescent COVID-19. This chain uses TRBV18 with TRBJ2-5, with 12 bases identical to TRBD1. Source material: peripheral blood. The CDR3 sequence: CASSPTGQGARYQETQYF. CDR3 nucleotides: TGTGCCAGCTCACCTACGGGACAGGGGGCGCGGTACCAAGAGACCCAGTACTTC.